The clone carrying this T cell receptor beta chain was observed at least ten times. The target antigen is unknown. CDR3 length: 18 residues. The V and J ends lost 1 base and 6 bases respectively, with 22 bases between them. Germline CDR1 is LGHNA and CDR2 is YSLEER. This entry is derived from a study of early T cells in non-severe SARS-CoV-2 infection. The study, taken as a whole, reports: CD4 and private specificities were missed by VDJdb matching, which favored anti-spike CD8 responses.

Individual cDNA molecules were tagged with unique molecular identifiers. Each CDR3 protein gets one entry after TCRdb re-called the 5' RACE reads with MiXCR. Among roughly 20,000 distinct CDR3 sequences, approximately 5.4% were seen once, and the ten largest hold over 5.5%. This chain links TRBV4-3 with TRBJ1-3; D is uncertain. The receptor's source is an adult who was a healthcare worker with PCR-confirmed SARS-CoV-2 infection or an uninfected control (not recorded which). Source material: whole blood. The CDR3 DNA is TGCGCCAGCAGCCAAGGGTCTGTCCTGGGCTCTGTCCTAAACACCATATATTTT. Its protein is CASSQGSVLGSVLNTIYF.